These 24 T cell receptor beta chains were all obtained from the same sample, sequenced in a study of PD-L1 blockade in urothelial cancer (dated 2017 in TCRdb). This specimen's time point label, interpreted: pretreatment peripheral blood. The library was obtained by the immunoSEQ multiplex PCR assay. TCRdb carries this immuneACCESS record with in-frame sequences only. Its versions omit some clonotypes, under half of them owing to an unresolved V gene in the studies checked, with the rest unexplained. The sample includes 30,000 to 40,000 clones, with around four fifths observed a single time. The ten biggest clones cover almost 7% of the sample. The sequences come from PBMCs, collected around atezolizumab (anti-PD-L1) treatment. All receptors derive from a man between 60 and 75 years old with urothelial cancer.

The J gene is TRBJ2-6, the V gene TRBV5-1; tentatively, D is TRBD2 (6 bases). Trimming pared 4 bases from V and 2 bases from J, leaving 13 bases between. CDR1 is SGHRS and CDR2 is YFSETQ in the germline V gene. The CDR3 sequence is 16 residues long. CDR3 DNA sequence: TGCGCCAGCAGCACAGGTTCGGGGGCTGGGGCCAACGTCCTGACTTTC. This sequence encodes CASSTGSGAGANVLTF.

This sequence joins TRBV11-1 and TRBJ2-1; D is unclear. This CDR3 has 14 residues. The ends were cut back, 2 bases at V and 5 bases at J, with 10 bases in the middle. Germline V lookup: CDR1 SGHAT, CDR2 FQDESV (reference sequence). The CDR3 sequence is CASSLSGNHNEQFF. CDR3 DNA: TGTGCCAGCAGCTTATCAGGTAATCACAATGAGCAGTTCTTC.

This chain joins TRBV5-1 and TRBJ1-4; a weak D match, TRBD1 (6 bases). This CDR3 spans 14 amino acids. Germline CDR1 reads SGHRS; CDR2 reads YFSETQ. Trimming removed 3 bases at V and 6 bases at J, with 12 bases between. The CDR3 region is CASSSQGSYEKLFF. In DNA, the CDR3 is TGCGCCAGCAGCTCACAGGGTAGTTATGAAAAACTGTTTTTT.

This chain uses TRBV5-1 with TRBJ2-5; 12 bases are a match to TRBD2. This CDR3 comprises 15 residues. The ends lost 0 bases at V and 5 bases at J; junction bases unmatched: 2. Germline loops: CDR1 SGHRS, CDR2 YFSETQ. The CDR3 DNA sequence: TGCGCCAGCAGCTTGGGGACTAGCGGGGTCGAGACCCAGTACTTC. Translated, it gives CASSLGTSGVETQYF.

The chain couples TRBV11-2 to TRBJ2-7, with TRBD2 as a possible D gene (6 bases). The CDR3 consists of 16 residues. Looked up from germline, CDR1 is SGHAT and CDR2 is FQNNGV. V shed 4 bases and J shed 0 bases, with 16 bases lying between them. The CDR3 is CASSSPGLGSSYEQYF. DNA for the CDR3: TGTGCCAGCAGCTCGCCGGGACTCGGCAGCTCCTACGAGCAGTACTTC.

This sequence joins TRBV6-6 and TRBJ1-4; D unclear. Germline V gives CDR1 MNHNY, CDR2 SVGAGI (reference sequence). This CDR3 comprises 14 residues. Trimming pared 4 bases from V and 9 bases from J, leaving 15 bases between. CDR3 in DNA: TGTGCCAGCAGTTCCACCCCGCGACTTCAAAAACTGTTTTTT. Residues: CASSSTPRLQKLFF.

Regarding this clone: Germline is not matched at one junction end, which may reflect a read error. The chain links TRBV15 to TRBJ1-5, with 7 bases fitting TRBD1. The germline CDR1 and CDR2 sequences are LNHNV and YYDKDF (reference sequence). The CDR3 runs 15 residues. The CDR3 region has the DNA TGTGCCACCAGCAGAGATGGACAGGAAAATCAGGCCCAGCATTTT. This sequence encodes CATSRDGQENQAQHF.

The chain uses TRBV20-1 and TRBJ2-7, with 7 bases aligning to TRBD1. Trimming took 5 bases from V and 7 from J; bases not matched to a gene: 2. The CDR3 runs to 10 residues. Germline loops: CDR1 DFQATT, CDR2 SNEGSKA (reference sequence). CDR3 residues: CSAQDREQYF. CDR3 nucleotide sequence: TGCAGTGCTCAGGACAGGGAGCAGTACTTC.

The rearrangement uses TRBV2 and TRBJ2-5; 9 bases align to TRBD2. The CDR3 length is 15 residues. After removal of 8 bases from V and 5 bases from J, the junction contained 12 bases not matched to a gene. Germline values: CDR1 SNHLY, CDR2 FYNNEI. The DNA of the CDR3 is TGTGCCAGCGTCCAGCGGGGGGCCTCCGATGAGACCCAGTACTTC. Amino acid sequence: CASVQRGASDETQYF. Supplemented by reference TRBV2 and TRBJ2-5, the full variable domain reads EPEVTQTPSHQVTQMGQEVILRCVPISNHLYFYWYRQILGQKVEFLVSFYNNEISEKSEIFDDQFSVERPDGSNFTLKIRSTKLEDSAMYFCASVQRGASDETQYFGPGTRLLVL.

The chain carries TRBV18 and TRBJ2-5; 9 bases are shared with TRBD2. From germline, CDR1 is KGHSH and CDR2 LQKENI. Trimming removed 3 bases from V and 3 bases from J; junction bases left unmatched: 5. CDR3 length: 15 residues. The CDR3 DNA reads TGTGCCAGCTCACCCAGACTAGCGGAAAAAGAGACCCAGTACTTC. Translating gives CASSPRLAEKETQYF. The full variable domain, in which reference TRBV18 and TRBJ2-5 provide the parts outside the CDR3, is NAGVMQNPRHLVRRRGQEARLRCSPMKGHSHVYWYRQLPEEGLKFMVYLQKENIIDESGMPKERFSAEFPKEGPSILRIQQVVRGDSAAYFCASSPRLAEKETQYFGPGTRLLVL.

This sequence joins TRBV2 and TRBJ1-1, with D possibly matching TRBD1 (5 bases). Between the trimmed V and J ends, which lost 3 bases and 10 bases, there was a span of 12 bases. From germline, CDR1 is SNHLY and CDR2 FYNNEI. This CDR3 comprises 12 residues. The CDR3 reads CASSDRTRRAFF. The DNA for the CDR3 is TGTGCCAGCAGTGATAGGACAAGACGAGCTTTCTTT.

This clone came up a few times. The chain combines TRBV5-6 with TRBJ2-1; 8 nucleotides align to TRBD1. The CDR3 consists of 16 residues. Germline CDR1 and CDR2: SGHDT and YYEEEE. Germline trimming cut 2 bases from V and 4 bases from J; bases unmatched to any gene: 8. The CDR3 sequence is CASSFDRGQAYNEQFF. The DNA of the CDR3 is TGTGCCAGCAGCTTTGACAGGGGACAGGCGTACAATGAGCAGTTCTTC.

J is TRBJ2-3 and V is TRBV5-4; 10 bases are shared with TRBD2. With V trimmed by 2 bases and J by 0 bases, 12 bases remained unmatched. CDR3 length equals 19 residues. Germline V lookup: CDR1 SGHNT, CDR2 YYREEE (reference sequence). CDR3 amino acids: CASSFRTSGTPKSTDTQYF. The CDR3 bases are TGTGCCAGCAGCTTCCGTACTAGCGGGACCCCAAAAAGCACAGATACGCAGTATTTT. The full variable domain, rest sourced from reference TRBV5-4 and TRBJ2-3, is ETGVTQSPTHLIKTRGQQVTLRCSSQSGHNTVSWYQQALGQGPQFIFQYYREEENGRGNFPPRFSGLQFPNYSSELNVNALELDDSALYLCASSFRTSGTPKSTDTQYFGPGTRLTVL.

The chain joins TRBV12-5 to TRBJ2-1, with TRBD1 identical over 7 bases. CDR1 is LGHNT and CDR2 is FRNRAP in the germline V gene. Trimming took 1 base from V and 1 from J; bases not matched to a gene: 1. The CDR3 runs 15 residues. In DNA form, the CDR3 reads TGTGCTAGTGGTTTGGCGACAGGGTCCTACAATGAGCAGTTCTTC. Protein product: CASGLATGSYNEQFF. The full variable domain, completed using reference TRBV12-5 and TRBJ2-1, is DARVTQTPRHKVTEMGQEVTMRCQPILGHNTVFWYRQTMMQGLELLAYFRNRAPLDDSGMPKDRFSAEMPDATLATLKIQPSEPRDSAVYFCASGLATGSYNEQFFGPGTRLTVL.

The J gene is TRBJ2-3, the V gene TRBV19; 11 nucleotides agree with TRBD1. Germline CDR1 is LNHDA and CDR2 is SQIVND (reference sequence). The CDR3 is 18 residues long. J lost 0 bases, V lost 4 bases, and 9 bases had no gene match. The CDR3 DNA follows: TGTGCCAGTAGTAGGCTGGGGACAGGGGGGGTTAGCACAGATACGCAGTATTTT. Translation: CASSRLGTGGVSTDTQYF.

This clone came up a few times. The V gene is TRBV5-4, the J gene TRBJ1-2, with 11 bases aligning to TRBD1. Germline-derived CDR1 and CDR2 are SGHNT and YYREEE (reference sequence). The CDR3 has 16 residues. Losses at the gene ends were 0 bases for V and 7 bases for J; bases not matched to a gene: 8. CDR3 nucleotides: TGTGCCAGCAGCTTGGCCGGGACAGGGGGTTTAGGTGGCTACACCTTC. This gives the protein CASSLAGTGGLGGYTF.

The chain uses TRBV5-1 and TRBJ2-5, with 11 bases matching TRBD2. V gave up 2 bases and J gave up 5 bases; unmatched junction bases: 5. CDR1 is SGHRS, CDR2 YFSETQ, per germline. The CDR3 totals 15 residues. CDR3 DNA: TGCGCCAGCAGCTTCGTAGCGGGGGGGCCGGAGACCCAGTACTTC. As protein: CASSFVAGGPETQYF. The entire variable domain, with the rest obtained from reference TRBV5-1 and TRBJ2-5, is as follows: KAGVTQTPRYLIKTRGQQVTLSCSPISGHRSVSWYQQTPGQGLQFLFEYFSETQRNKGNFPGRFSGRQFSNSRSEMNVSTLELGDSALYLCASSFVAGGPETQYFGPGTRLLVL.

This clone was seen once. The CDR3 DNA reads TGTGCCAGCAGCTCCCCGACAGGGACGGCCGGGGAGCTGTTTTTT. The encoded protein is CASSSPTGTAGELFF. This chain joins TRBV9 and TRBJ2-2, with 7 bases lining up with TRBD1. After removal of 4 bases from V and 6 bases from J, the junction contained 9 bases not matched to a gene. The CDR3 totals 15 residues. Germline V gives CDR1 SGDLS, CDR2 YYNGEE.

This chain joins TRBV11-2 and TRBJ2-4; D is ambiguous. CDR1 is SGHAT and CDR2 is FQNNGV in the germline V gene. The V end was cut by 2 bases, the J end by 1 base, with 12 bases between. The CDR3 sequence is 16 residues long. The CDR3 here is CASSLYPAGAKNIQYF. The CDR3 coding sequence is TGTGCCAGCAGCTTATATCCAGCCGGGGCCAAAAACATTCAGTACTTC.

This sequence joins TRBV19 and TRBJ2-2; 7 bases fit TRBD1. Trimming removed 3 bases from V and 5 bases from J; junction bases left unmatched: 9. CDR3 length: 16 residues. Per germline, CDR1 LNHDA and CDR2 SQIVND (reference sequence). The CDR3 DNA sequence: TGTGCCAGTAGTATCTCTTCACAGGGGTGGACCGGGGAGCTGTTTTTT. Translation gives CASSISSQGWTGELFF.

CDR3 residues: CATSRELGGATNEKLFF. CDR3 coding DNA: TGTGCCACCAGCAGAGAATTGGGGGGAGCAACTAATGAAAAACTGTTTTTT. The chain joins TRBV15 to TRBJ1-4, with D maybe TRBD1 (5 bases). Germline V gene data show CDR1 as LNHNV and CDR2 as YYDKDF (reference sequence). The CDR3 has 17 amino acids. Trimming shortened V by 0 bases and J by 0 bases, and 11 bases separated the two germline ends.

CDR3 sequence (DNA): TGTGCCAGCAGCTTCGGACAGGGGGTCGACACTGAAGCTTTCTTT. Translated: CASSFGQGVDTEAFF. The chain links TRBV5-4 to TRBJ1-1, with 10 bases lining up with TRBD1. Trimming at V came to 2 bases and at J to 3 bases, leaving 4 bases not matched to a gene. The CDR3 consists of 15 residues. Per germline, CDR1 SGHNT and CDR2 YYREEE (reference sequence).

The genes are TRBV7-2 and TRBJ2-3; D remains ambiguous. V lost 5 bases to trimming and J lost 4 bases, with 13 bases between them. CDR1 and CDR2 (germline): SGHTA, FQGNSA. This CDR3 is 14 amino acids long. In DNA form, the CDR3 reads TGTGCCAGCAGCCCCGAGATAGCTGCAGATACGCAGTATTTT. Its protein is CASSPEIAADTQYF.

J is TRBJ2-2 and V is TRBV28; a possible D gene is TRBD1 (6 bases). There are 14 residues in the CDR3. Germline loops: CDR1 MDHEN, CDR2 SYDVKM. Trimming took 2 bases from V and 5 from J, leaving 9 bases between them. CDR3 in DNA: TGTGCCAGCAGTTTAGGGACAACTACCGGGGAGCTGTTTTTT. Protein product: CASSLGTTTGELFF.